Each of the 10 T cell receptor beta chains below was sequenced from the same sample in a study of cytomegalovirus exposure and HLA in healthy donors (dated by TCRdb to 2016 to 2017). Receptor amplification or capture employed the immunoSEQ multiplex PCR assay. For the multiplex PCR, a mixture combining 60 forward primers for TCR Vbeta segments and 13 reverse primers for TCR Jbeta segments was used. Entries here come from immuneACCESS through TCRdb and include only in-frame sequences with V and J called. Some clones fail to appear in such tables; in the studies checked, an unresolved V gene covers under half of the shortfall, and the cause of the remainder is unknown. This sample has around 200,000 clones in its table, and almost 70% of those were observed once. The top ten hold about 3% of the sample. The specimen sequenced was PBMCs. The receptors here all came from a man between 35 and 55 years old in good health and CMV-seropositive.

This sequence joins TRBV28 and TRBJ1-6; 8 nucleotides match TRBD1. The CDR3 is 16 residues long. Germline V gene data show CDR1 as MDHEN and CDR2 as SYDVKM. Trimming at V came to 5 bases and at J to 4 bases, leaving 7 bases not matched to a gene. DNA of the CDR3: TGTGCCAGCAGTGGGACAGGAGGGCCTTATAATTCACCCCTCCACTTT. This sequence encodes CASSGTGGPYNSPLHF.

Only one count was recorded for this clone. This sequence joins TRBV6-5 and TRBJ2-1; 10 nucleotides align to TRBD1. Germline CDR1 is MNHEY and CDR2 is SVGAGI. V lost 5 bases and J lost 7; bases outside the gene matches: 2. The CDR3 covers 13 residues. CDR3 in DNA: TGTGCCAGCAGTCCGGGACAGGGGAATGAGCAGTTCTTC. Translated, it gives CASSPGQGNEQFF.

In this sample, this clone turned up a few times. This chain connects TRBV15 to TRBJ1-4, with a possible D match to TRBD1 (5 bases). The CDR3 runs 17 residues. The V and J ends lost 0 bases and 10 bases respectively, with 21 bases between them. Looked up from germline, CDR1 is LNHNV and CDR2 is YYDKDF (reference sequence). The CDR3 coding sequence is TGTGCCACCAGCAGAGATCCTCGAGGGGCCCCCGGGGGAAAACTGTTTTTT. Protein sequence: CATSRDPRGAPGGKLFF.

Written as DNA, the CDR3 is TGTGCCTACGGACAGACGTCAGATACGCAGTATTTT. It encodes CAYGQTSDTQYF. This rearrangement joins TRBV28 to TRBJ2-3; weak D call: TRBD1 (6 bases). The CDR3 contains 12 residues. The ends were cut back, 11 bases at V and 4 bases at J, with 13 bases in the middle. CDR1 is MDHEN, CDR2 SYDVKM, per germline.

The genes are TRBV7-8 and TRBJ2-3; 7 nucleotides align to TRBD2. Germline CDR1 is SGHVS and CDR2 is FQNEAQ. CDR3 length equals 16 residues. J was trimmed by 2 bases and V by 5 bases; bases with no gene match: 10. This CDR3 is CASSPFGGGFTDTQYF. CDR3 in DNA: TGTGCCAGCAGCCCTTTTGGGGGGGGGTTCACAGATACGCAGTATTTT. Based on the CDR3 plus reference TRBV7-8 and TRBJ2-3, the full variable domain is GAGVSQSPRYKVAKRGQDVALRCDPISGHVSLFWYQQALGQGPEFLTYFQNEAQLDKSGLPSDRFFAERPEGSVSTLKIQRTQQEDSAVYLCASSPFGGGFTDTQYFGPGTRLTVL.

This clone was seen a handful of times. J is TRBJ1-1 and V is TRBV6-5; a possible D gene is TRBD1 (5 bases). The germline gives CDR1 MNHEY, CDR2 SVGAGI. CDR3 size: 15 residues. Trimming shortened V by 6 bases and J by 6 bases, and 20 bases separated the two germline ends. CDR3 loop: CASSRGTVQAPEAFF. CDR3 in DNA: TGTGCCAGCAGCCGCGGGACTGTGCAAGCGCCTGAAGCTTTCTTT.

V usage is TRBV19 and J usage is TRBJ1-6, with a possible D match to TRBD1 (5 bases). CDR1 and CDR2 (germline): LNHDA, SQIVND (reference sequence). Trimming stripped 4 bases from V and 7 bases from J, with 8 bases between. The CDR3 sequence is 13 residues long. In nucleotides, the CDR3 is TGTGCCAGTAGTACCCGACAGAATTCACCCCTCCACTTT. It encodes CASSTRQNSPLHF.

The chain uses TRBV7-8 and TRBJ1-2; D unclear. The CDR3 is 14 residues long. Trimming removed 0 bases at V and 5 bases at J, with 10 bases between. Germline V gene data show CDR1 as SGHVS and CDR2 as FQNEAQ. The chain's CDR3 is CASSLASGRYGYTF. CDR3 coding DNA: TGTGCCAGCAGCTTAGCGAGCGGTCGTTATGGCTACACCTTC.

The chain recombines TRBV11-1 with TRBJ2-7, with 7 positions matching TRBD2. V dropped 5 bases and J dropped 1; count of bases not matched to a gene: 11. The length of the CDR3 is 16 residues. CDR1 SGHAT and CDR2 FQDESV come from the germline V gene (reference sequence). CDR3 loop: CASSPTGGGPSYEQYF. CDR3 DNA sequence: TGTGCCAGCAGCCCGACGGGCGGGGGTCCGTCCTACGAGCAGTACTTC.

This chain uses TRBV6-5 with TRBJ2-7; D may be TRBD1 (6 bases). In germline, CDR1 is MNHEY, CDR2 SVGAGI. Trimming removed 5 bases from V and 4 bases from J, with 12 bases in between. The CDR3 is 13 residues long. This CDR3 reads CASSRTARYEQYF. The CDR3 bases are TGTGCCAGCAGTCGGACAGCCAGGTACGAGCAGTACTTC.